A selection of T cell receptor beta chains follows, all from one sample in a study of control samples from healthy donors and cancer patients. The repertoire was sequenced with immunoSEQ multiplex PCR; TCRdb's copy has only in-frame clones and lacks some. The sample lists fewer than 70,000 clones, about 90% seen once, with about an eighth in the top ten. The sequencing input was PBMCs. These receptors all come from a man between 60 and 70 years old with head and neck cancer. CDR3s include the opening cysteine and the closing phenylalanine or tryptophan. A D gene is named only where the DNA matches it firmly. Clone size is given for some rows only: seen once, a few or many times, or a class if the clone is expanded.

clone_size,d_call,j_call,v_call,cdr3_aa,cdr3_nt
-,-,TRBJ2-7,TRBV5-1,CASSLGPGRPPNEQYF,TGCGCCAGCAGCTTGGGACCGGGACGGCCGCCTAACGAGCAGTACTTC
-,TRBD1,TRBJ1-4,TRBV11-2,CASSSGQGTYEKLFF,TGTGCCAGCAGCAGTGGACAGGGAACGTATGAAAAACTGTTTTTT
-,-,TRBJ1-6,TRBV7-3,CASEGPRGNSPLHF,TGTGCCAGCGAAGGGCCAAGGGGAAATTCACCCCTCCACTTT
-,-,TRBJ1-2,TRBV3-1/TRBV3-2,CASSRRDTPYGYTF,TGTGCCAGCAGCCGACGGGACACACCTTATGGCTACACCTTC
-,-,TRBJ2-1,TRBV4-2,CASSQANTGYSNEQFF,TGTGCCAGCAGCCAAGCTAACACCGGCTACTCCAATGAGCAGTTCTTC
-,-,TRBJ2-3,TRBV18,CASSPNSGDTDTQYF,TGTGCCAGCTCACCAAATAGCGGAGACACAGATACGCAGTATTTT
-,-,TRBJ1-1,TRBV7-8,CASSLKVGRQVEAFF,TGTGCCAGCAGCTTAAAAGTGGGGAGACAGGTTGAAGCTTTCTTT
-,-,TRBJ2-5,TRBV6-2/TRBV6-3,CASSPGQPYQETQYF,TGTGCCAGCAGTCCGGGACAACCATACCAAGAGACCCAGTACTTC
-,-,TRBJ2-7,TRBV5-1,CASSLSGQYTYEQYF,TGCGCCAGCAGCTTATCCGGACAGTATACCTACGAGCAGTACTTC
once,-,TRBJ1-3,TRBV7-2,CASSLAPGSGNTIYF,TGTGCCAGCAGCTTAGCGCCTGGCTCTGGAAACACCATATATTTT
-,-,TRBJ2-3,TRBV7-6,CASSSLSTDTQYF,TGTGCCAGCAGCTCCCTGAGCACAGATACGCAGTATTTT
-,-,TRBJ2-6,TRBV5-1,CASSFFGSTGANVLTF,TGCGCCAGCAGCTTTTTCGGATCGACCGGGGCCAACGTCCTGACTTTC
once,TRBD2,TRBJ2-5,TRBV15,CATSPPSGNSGIETQYF,TGTGCCACCAGCCCTCCCTCAGGGAATAGCGGGATAGAGACCCAGTACTTC
-,TRBD1,TRBJ2-5,TRBV6-1,CASSDPDRDRGETQYF,TGTGCCAGCAGTGACCCGGACAGGGATAGGGGAGAGACCCAGTACTTC
few,-,TRBJ1-6,TRBV19,CASSGAGGYNSPLHF,TGTGCCAGTAGTGGAGCAGGCGGTTATAATTCACCCCTCCACTTT
-,-,TRBJ1-1,TRBV28,CASSSAGMNTEAFF,TGTGCCAGCAGTTCAGCGGGAATGAACACTGAAGCTTTCTTT
-,TRBD1,TRBJ2-4,TRBV4-2,CASSQRTGKNIQYF,TGTGCCAGCAGCCAACGGACAGGGAAAAACATTCAGTACTTC
-,-,TRBJ1-6,TRBV7-9,CASDGGNSPLHF,TGTGCCTCCGATGGTGGAAATTCACCCCTCCACTTT
-,-,TRBJ1-1,TRBV23-1,CASSQVGQQDTEAFF,TGCGCCAGCAGTCAAGTCGGCCAGCAGGACACTGAAGCTTTCTTT
-,TRBD2,TRBJ2-3,TRBV4-3,CASSPGLAGVGDTQYF,TGCGCCAGCAGCCCGGGACTAGCGGGGGTGGGAGATACGCAGTATTTT
-,TRBD2,TRBJ2-5,TRBV6-5,CASSIAGDPQETQYF,TGTGCCAGCAGCATCGCGGGGGACCCCCAAGAGACCCAGTACTTC
-,-,TRBJ2-4,TRBV4-3,CASSQDFSRIYIQYF,TGCGCCAGCAGCCAAGATTTTTCGCGTATCTACATTCAGTACTTC
-,-,TRBJ1-5,TRBV19,CASSKFRGDQPQHF,TGTGCCAGTAGTAAGTTCAGGGGAGATCAGCCCCAGCATTTT
-,-,TRBJ2-4,TRBV5-6,CASSLLMEGIQYF,TGTGCCAGCAGCTTGTTGATGGAGGGCATTCAGTACTTC
-,-,TRBJ1-4,TRBV4-1,CASSQIQEATNEKLFF,TGCGCCAGCAGCCAAATCCAGGAGGCAACTAATGAAAAACTGTTTTTT
-,-,TRBJ1-4,TRBV4-2,CASSQGATRGYNEKLFF,TGTGCCAGCAGCCAAGGAGCTACGAGGGGGTACAATGAAAAACTGTTTTTT
-,-,TRBJ2-1,TRBV7-8,CASSLLSVSMAGKDEQFF,TGTGCCAGCAGCTTATTGTCGGTATCGATGGCAGGGAAAGATGAGCAGTTCTTC
-,TRBD1,TRBJ1-4,TRBV18,CASSPSGGRDEKLFF,TGTGCCAGCTCACCCTCAGGGGGCCGGGATGAAAAACTGTTTTTT
-,-,TRBJ1-6,TRBV30,CAWKEASSERSPLHF,TGTGCCTGGAAAGAGGCGAGCAGTGAGAGATCACCCCTCCACTTT
-,TRBD2,TRBJ2-1,TRBV11-2,CASSPGLVVSEQFF,TGTGCCAGCAGCCCGGGACTAGTAGTATCTGAGCAGTTCTTC
-,TRBD2,TRBJ2-1,TRBV15,CATSRGGSGKWVGNEQFF,TGTGCCACCAGCAGAGGTGGTAGCGGGAAGTGGGTGGGCAATGAGCAGTTCTTC
-,-,TRBJ2-1,TRBV27,CASSLEGSSYNEQFF,TGTGCCAGCAGTTTAGAGGGCAGCTCCTACAATGAGCAGTTCTTC
-,-,TRBJ2-1,TRBV7-2,CASSLLQADNEQFF,TGTGCCAGCAGCTTACTGCAGGCTGACAATGAGCAGTTCTTC
-,TRBD1,TRBJ1-2,TRBV7-2,CASGRQGVLYGYTF,TGTGCCAGCGGGAGACAGGGGGTCCTCTATGGCTACACCTTC
-,-,TRBJ2-5,TRBV7-8,CASSLGVVLAEKETQYF,TGTGCCAGCAGCTTAGGCGTTGTGTTGGCGGAGAAAGAGACCCAGTACTTC
-,TRBD2,TRBJ2-3,TRBV4-3,CASSQLGSGRTPDTQYF,TGCGCCAGCAGCCAATTGGGAAGCGGGAGAACCCCAGATACGCAGTATTTT
-,TRBD2,TRBJ2-5,TRBV9,CASSVGLAGGEYQETQYF,TGTGCCAGCAGCGTAGGACTAGCGGGGGGAGAGTACCAAGAGACCCAGTACTTC
-,TRBD1,TRBJ1-4,TRBV7-2,CASLRGQGSEKLFF,TGTGCCAGCCTCCGCGGACAGGGGAGTGAAAAACTGTTTTTT
-,TRBD2,TRBJ2-2,TRBV5-4,CASSAGLAGRNAGELFF,TGTGCCAGCAGCGCGGGACTAGCGGGACGGAACGCCGGGGAGCTGTTTTTT
-,-,TRBJ1-2,TRBV18,CASSPPAGTNYGYTF,TGTGCCAGCTCACCACCTGCAGGGACTAACTATGGCTACACCTTC
once,-,TRBJ2-1,TRBV4-3,CASSQDPGRRNEQFF,TGCGCCAGCAGCCAAGATCCGGGTAGACGCAATGAGCAGTTCTTC
-,-,TRBJ2-2,TRBV19,CASSIATGNTGELFF,TGTGCCAGTAGTATCGCGACAGGGAACACCGGGGAGCTGTTTTTT
-,TRBD1,TRBJ2-1,TRBV24-1,CATSDHGQGTYNEQFF,TGTGCCACCAGTGACCATGGACAGGGGACCTACAATGAGCAGTTCTTC
-,-,TRBJ2-7,TRBV6-2/TRBV6-3,CASSYEEDYEQYF,TGTGCCAGCAGTTACGAAGAGGACTACGAGCAGTACTTC
-,-,TRBJ2-2,TRBV4-3,CASSNTGIVTGELFF,TGCGCCAGCAGTAACACAGGGATAGTCACCGGGGAGCTGTTTTTT
-,-,TRBJ1-2,TRBV6-2/TRBV6-3,CASSPGRDYDYGYTF,TGTGCCAGCAGTCCCGGCAGGGACTATGACTATGGCTACACCTTC
-,TRBD1,TRBJ1-6,TRBV4-2,CASSQDRGQGNSPLHF,TGTGCCAGCAGCCAAGATAGAGGACAGGGTAATTCACCCCTCCACTTT
-,TRBD2,TRBJ2-5,TRBV11-2,CASSSSSGSFETQYF,TGTGCCAGCAGCTCTTCTAGCGGGAGTTTTGAGACCCAGTACTTC
-,TRBD1,TRBJ2-7,TRBV2,CASTRPDRAVNEQYF,TGTGCCAGCACGAGACCGGACAGGGCAGTAAACGAGCAGTACTTC
-,TRBD1,TRBJ2-6,TRBV6-2/TRBV6-3,CASSNGQGSYAGANVLTF,TGTGCCAGCAGTAACGGACAGGGGTCGTATGCTGGGGCCAACGTCCTGACTTTC
-,TRBD2,TRBJ2-3,TRBV19,CASTRTSGGETDTQYF,TGTGCCAGTACCAGGACTAGCGGGGGGGAAACGGATACGCAGTATTTT
-,-,TRBJ1-2,TRBV27,CASSSLDGANYGYTF,TGTGCCAGCAGTTCCCTGGACGGAGCTAACTATGGCTACACCTTC
-,TRBD1,TRBJ1-1,TRBV2,CASSVTGLNTEAFF,TGTGCCAGCAGTGTGACAGGGTTGAACACTGAAGCTTTCTTT
-,-,TRBJ2-3,TRBV5-4,CASRKQVTTDTQYF,TGTGCCAGCAGAAAACAGGTTACTACAGATACGCAGTATTTT
-,TRBD1,TRBJ1-2,TRBV5-3,CARSTGQGRYYGYTF,TGTGCCAGAAGCACGGGACAGGGTCGATACTATGGCTACACCTTC
-,TRBD2,TRBJ2-1,TRBV19,CASSIGLAGGSDEQFF,TGTGCCAGTAGTATAGGACTTGCGGGGGGTAGTGATGAGCAGTTCTTC
-,-,TRBJ2-5,TRBV9,CASSVGADQETQYF,TGTGCCAGCAGCGTAGGGGCAGACCAAGAGACCCAGTACTTC